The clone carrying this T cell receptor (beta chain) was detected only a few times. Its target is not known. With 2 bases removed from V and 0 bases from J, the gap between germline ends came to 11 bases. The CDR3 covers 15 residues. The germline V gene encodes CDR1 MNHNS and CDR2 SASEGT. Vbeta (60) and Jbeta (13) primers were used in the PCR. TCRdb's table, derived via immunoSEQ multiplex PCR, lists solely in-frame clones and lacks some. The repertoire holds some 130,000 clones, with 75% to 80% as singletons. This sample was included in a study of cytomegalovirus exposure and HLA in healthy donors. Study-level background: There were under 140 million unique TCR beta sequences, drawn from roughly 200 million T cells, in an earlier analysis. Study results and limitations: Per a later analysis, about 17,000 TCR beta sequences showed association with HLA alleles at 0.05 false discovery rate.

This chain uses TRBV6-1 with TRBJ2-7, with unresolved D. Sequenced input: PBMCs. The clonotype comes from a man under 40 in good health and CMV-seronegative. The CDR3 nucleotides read TGTGCCAGCAGTGAATTTGGCGGCAGCTCCTACGAGCAGTACTTC. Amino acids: CASSEFGGSSYEQYF.